This T cell receptor beta chain was captured by sequencing in a study of regulatory T cells in long-lasting Graves disease. Study-wide results and limits: The study found lower TCR diversity in persistent Graves' patients than in newly diagnosed ones.

This clonotype was seen more than once but under ten times. Its cognate antigen is unknown. The CDR3 is made up of 12 amino acids. Germline V gene data show CDR1 as SGHAT and CDR2 as FQNNGV. V gave up 6 bases and J gave up 11 bases; unmatched junction bases: 9. CDR3 regions were amplified by Arm-PCR using iRepertoire HTBI primers to build TCR beta libraries. In the original workflow: Detected in the samples were about 60 TRBV and more than 11 TRBJ segments. From the multiplex PCR reads, TCRdb called clonotypes with MiXCR, one entry per CDR3 protein. The V and J calls, along with clone size, are taken from TCRdb and not from the paper's own processing. This table has hundreds of thousands of distinct CDR3 sequences, around 30% appearing once. Time point given: persistent/refractory GD, antithyroid drugs over 5 years with positive TRAb. PBMC RNA was the source of the TCR library.

The sequences come from peripheral blood mononuclear cells (PBMCs), collected when the disease was refractory, from a patient treated with antithyroid drugs. The receptor was derived from a female donor with Graves disease. This chain joins TRBV11-2 and TRBJ1-1, with 7 bases that match TRBD1. The CDR3 loop reads CASRPTGAWAFF. The CDR3 DNA sequence: TGTGCCAGCAGACCTACAGGGGCCTGGGCTTTCTTT. The full variable domain, with the rest looked up from reference TRBV11-2 and TRBJ1-1, is EAGVAQSPRYKIIEKRQSVAFWCNPISGHATLYWYQQILGQGPKLLIQFQNNGVVDDSQLPKDRFSAERLKGVDSTLKIQPAKLEDSAVYLCASRPTGAWAFFGQGTRLTVV.